The rows below give T cell receptor beta chains drawn from one sample of a study of Graves' ophthalmopathy and Graves' hyperthyroidism. Each CDR3 protein is one row after TCRdb ran MiXCR on the multiplex PCR reads. The table records some 380,000 distinct CDR3 sequences, 15% of them present only once. What was sequenced was peripheral blood. The receptors shown here come from a woman under 30 with stable Graves' hyperthyroidism. Both conserved end residues are part of each CDR3. A D gene is named only where the DNA matches it firmly. Not all rows give a size; the values are once, few, many and, for expanded clones, a class.

size	J	D	V	CDR3	DNA
many	TRBJ1-1	TRBD1	TRBV25-1	CASSDAGQGALWVTEAFF	TGTGCCAGCAGTGATGCGGGACAGGGGGCACTATGGGTCACTGAAGCTTTCTTT
many	TRBJ1-5	NA	TRBV2	CASSDAGRFQPQHF	TGTGCCAGCAGTGATGCGGGGAGATTTCAGCCCCAGCATTTT
medium-sized	TRBJ1-1	NA	TRBV12-3/TRBV12-4	CASSLGNTEAFF	TGTGCCAGCAGTTTGGGGAACACTGAAGCTTTCTTT
once	TRBJ1-1	TRBD1	TRBV12-3/TRBV12-4	CASNPRTGGDTEAFF	TGTGCCAGCAACCCCAGGACAGGGGGCGACACTGAAGCTTTCTTT
few	TRBJ2-7	TRBD1	TRBV7-6	CASSGRGGQGAYEQYF	TGTGCCAGCAGCGGCCGGGGCGGACAGGGGGCCTACGAGCAGTACTTC
few	TRBJ1-1	NA	TRBV4-2	CASSPPAHRARLTEAFF	TGTGCCAGCAGTCCGCCGGCGCACAGGGCAAGACTCACTGAAGCTTTCTTT
few	TRBJ1-1	TRBD1	TRBV10-3	CAIQDRPNTEAFF	TGTGCCATCCAGGACAGGCCGAACACTGAAGCTTTCTTT
many	TRBJ2-7	TRBD1	TRBV7-2	CASSLPWDRGFEQYF	TGTGCCAGCAGCCTACCTTGGGACAGGGGGTTTGAGCAGTACTTC
NA	TRBJ2-7	NA	TRBV11-3	CASSLVQGWIYEQYF	TGTGCCAGCAGCTTAGTTCAGGGCTGGATCTACGAGCAGTACTTC
once	TRBJ1-5	NA	TRBV30	CAWSAGLNQPQHF	TGTGCCTGGAGTGCGGGGCTAAATCAGCCCCAGCATTTT
NA	TRBJ2-7	TRBD1	TRBV6-1	CASRHPGQGSYEQYF	TGTGCCAGCAGACATCCGGGACAGGGATCCTACGAGCAGTACTTC
few	TRBJ2-5	NA	TRBV11-3	CASSLIGSGQETQYF	TGTGCCAGCAGCTTAATAGGGTCGGGACAAGAGACCCAGTACTTC
many	TRBJ1-1	NA	TRBV12-3/TRBV12-4	CASSPRALEAFF	TGTGCCAGCAGTCCGCGGGCGCTTGAAGCTTTCTTT
many	TRBJ1-2	NA	TRBV6-1	CATRGAGFGYTF	TGTGCCACGCGAGGGGCAGGGTTTGGCTACACCTTC
many	TRBJ2-7	NA	TRBV6-2/TRBV6-3	CASSYSSLNYEQYF	TGTGCCAGCAGTTACAGCTCTCTCAACTACGAGCAGTACTTC
many	TRBJ1-1	NA	TRBV2	CASNPTGNTEAFF	TGTGCCAGCAATCCGACAGGGAACACTGAAGCTTTCTTT
many	TRBJ1-3	NA	TRBV7-2	CASSSPRDSSSTIYF	TGTGCCAGCAGCTCCCCCCGGGACTCCTCCAGCACCATATATTTT
many	TRBJ2-7	NA	TRBV2	CASRIGNEQYF	TGTGCCAGCAGGATCGGGAACGAGCAGTACTTC
many	TRBJ1-1	NA	TRBV19	CASSIGGLRVNTEAFF	TGTGCCAGTAGTATCGGAGGCCTACGAGTGAACACTGAAGCTTTCTTT
NA	TRBJ2-7	NA	TRBV7-2	CASSPDGGHEQYF	TGTGCCAGCAGCCCGGACGGTGGCCACGAGCAGTACTTC
many	TRBJ1-2	NA	TRBV20-1	CSAIRGGAGVFINYGYTF	TGCAGTGCTATCCGGGGGGGAGCAGGGGTTTTCATTAACTATGGCTACACCTTC
NA	TRBJ1-5	NA	TRBV6-1	CASSSGGRGNQPQHF	TGTGCCAGCAGCTCTGGGGGGCGCGGGAATCAGCCCCAGCATTTT
many	TRBJ1-1	NA	TRBV6-4	CASIKAGRLEGTEAFF	TGTGCCAGCATAAAGGCAGGGAGGTTAGAGGGCACTGAAGCTTTCTTT
many	TRBJ2-7	NA	TRBV9	CAIPKLWAKNEQYF	TGTGCTATTCCAAAGTTGTGGGCTAAAAACGAGCAGTACTTC
NA	TRBJ2-4	NA	TRBV11-2	CASSPTVKRWAPDRPKNIKYF	TGTGCCAGCAGCCCGACAGTCAAAAGGTGGGCCCCGGACAGACCCAAAAACATTAAGTACTTC
many	TRBJ1-1	NA	TRBV20-1	CSASGDKRGTEAFF	TGCAGTGCTAGTGGAGACAAACGGGGCACTGAAGCTTTCTTT
many	TRBJ1-6	NA	TRBV6-1	CASSSQDSPLHF	TGTGCCAGCAGTTCCCAGGATTCACCCCTCCACTTT
few	TRBJ2-2	NA	TRBV2	CASKQQANTGELFF	TGTGCCAGCAAGCAGCAGGCGAACACCGGGGAGCTGTTTTTT
many	TRBJ2-7	TRBD2	TRBV7-9	CASSSAGTSSEQYF	TGTGCCAGCAGCTCAGCCGGGACTAGCTCCGAGCAGTACTTC
many	TRBJ2-4	NA	TRBV7-2	CASSLAGRGENIQYF	TGTGCCAGCAGCTTAGCGGGTAGGGGAGAAAACATTCAGTACTTC
many	TRBJ1-2	NA	TRBV2	CASSEDSARAYGYTF	TGTGCCAGCAGTGAAGATTCGGCCAGGGCCTATGGCTACACCTTC
many	TRBJ2-7	TRBD1	TRBV27	CASRAYRGADEQYF	TGTGCCAGCAGGGCTTACAGGGGGGCGGACGAGCAGTACTTC
many	TRBJ2-7	NA	TRBV6-1	CASRGRGPTYEQYF	TGTGCCAGCAGGGGCCGCGGGCCAACCTACGAGCAGTACTTC
many	TRBJ2-7	TRBD1	TRBV7-9	CASSLRDSVTYEQYF	TGTGCCAGCAGCCTCCGGGACAGCGTTACCTACGAGCAGTACTTC
NA	TRBJ1-1	NA	TRBV3-1	CASSQIVGNTEAFF	TGTGCCAGCAGCCAAATCGTCGGGAACACTGAAGCTTTCTTT
many	TRBJ2-7	NA	TRBV7-2	CASSLSQVGEQYF	TGTGCCAGCAGCTTGTCGCAGGTGGGCGAGCAGTACTTC
many	TRBJ2-7	TRBD1	TRBV5-6	CASSLRDRPTYEQYF	TGTGCCAGCAGCTTGAGGGACAGACCTACCTACGAGCAGTACTTC
NA	TRBJ1-2	NA	TRBV5-5	CASSLGQAGYYGYTF	TGTGCCAGCAGCTTGGGACAGGCCGGGTACTATGGCTACACCTTC
many	TRBJ1-6	NA	TRBV12-3/TRBV12-4	CASSFTSGSPLHF	TGTGCCAGCAGTTTCACGTCTGGTTCACCCCTCCACTTT
NA	TRBJ1-5	NA	TRBV2	CASRRDTLSNQPQHF	TGTGCCAGCAGGAGGGACACCCTGAGCAATCAGCCCCAGCATTTT